This entry lists 28 T cell receptor beta chains sequenced from one sample in a study of blood T cell repertoires in COVID-19. The method was immunoSEQ multiplex PCR; TCRdb's version includes in-frame clones alone and lacks a portion of them. The repertoire holds about 200,000 clones, with around 86% as singletons. Sequenced input: PBMCs or T cells enriched from blood (not recorded which). The source of these receptors is a man aged 35 to 55 with acute COVID-19.

CDR3 region: CASSQGAGGTPTKLAKNIQYF. CDR3 nucleotides: TGTGCCAGCAGCCAAGGGGCTGGAGGGACCCCCACCAAACTAGCCAAAAACATTCAGTACTTC. The chain carries TRBV3-1 (or the pseudogene TRBV3-2) and TRBJ2-4; D might be TRBD2 (6 bases). V shed 1 base and J shed 0 bases, with 25 bases lying between them. This CDR3 contains 21 residues. The germline V gene encodes CDR1 LGHDT and CDR2 YNNKEL (reference sequence).

This clone appeared once. This chain connects TRBV5-1 to TRBJ1-5; 8 bases align to TRBD1. Germline V gene sequence: CDR1 SGHRS, CDR2 YFSETQ. Losses at the gene ends were 7 bases for V and 5 bases for J; bases not matched to a gene: 5. The CDR3 totals 13 residues. This chain's CDR3 is CASRQGSDQPQHF. In nucleotides, the CDR3 is TGCGCCAGCCGACAGGGGAGCGATCAGCCCCAGCATTTT. The entire variable domain, with the rest obtained from reference TRBV5-1 and TRBJ1-5, is as follows: KAGVTQTPRYLIKTRGQQVTLSCSPISGHRSVSWYQQTPGQGLQFLFEYFSETQRNKGNFPGRFSGRQFSNSRSEMNVSTLELGDSALYLCASRQGSDQPQHFGDGTRLSIL.

The rearrangement links TRBV24-1 to TRBJ2-2; no definite D call. The germline gives CDR1 KGHDR, CDR2 SFDVKD. The V and J ends lost 9 bases and 3 bases respectively, with 10 bases between them. The CDR3 spans 13 residues. CDR3 sequence reads: CATGPFHTGELFF. CDR3 sequence (DNA): TGTGCCACCGGCCCGTTCCACACCGGGGAGCTGTTTTTT.

The chain links TRBV10-1 to TRBJ2-6, with TRBD2 matching over 8 bases. This CDR3 has 18 residues. From germline, CDR1 is WNHNN and CDR2 SYGVQD (reference sequence). The junction had 12 bases not matched to a gene; V was cut back by 8 bases and J by 0 bases. This CDR3 reads CASGSGRGTSSGANVLTF. CDR3 in DNA: TGCGCCAGCGGATCGGGGAGGGGGACTAGCTCTGGGGCCAACGTCCTGACTTTC.

This chain joins TRBV5-4 and TRBJ2-2; TRBD2 agrees at 9 bases. The V and J ends lost 6 bases and 3 bases, in that order; junction bases with no gene match: 6. Germline V gives CDR1 SGHNT, CDR2 YYREEE (reference sequence). This CDR3 has 15 residues. The CDR3 DNA is TGTGCCAGCACCAACCGACTAGCGGACACCGGGGAGCTGTTTTTT. It codes for CASTNRLADTGELFF.

This chain uses TRBV28 with TRBJ2-5; D perhaps matches TRBD1 (5 bases). The CDR3 has 15 amino acids. The germline CDR1 and CDR2 sequences are MDHEN and SYDVKM. V was pared by 4 bases and J by 4 bases, with 16 bases between. CDR3 DNA: TGTGCCAGCAGTTCCCCGACCAGGGTGGGAGAGACCCAGTACTTC. The encoded protein is CASSSPTRVGETQYF.

This chain links TRBV27 with TRBJ2-7; D gene unclear. CDR1 and CDR2 from the germline V gene are MNHEY and SMNVEV (reference sequence). The V gene lost 3 bases and the J gene lost 6 bases, with 18 bases spanning the gap. The CDR3 spans 15 residues. CDR3 loop: CASSLLAGTILEQYF. For the CDR3, the DNA is TGTGCCAGCAGTTTGTTAGCCGGCACCATCCTCGAGCAGTACTTC.

CDR3: CASSRRTGMNSPLHF. DNA for the CDR3: TGTGCCAGCAGCCGTAGGACAGGGATGAATTCACCCCTCCACTTT. J is TRBJ1-6 and V is TRBV3-1 (or the pseudogene TRBV3-2), with TRBD1 matching over 8 bases. V shed 4 bases and J 7 bases; nucleotides not matched to a gene: 6. Germline-derived CDR1 and CDR2 are LGHDT and YNNKEL (reference sequence). The CDR3 spans 15 residues.

The rearrangement links TRBV19 to TRBJ1-2; D is possibly TRBD1 (5 bases). The CDR3 extends over 12 amino acids. Germline V lookup: CDR1 LNHDA, CDR2 SQIVND (reference sequence). V was trimmed by 10 bases and J by 7 bases, leaving 16 bases between them. In DNA form, the CDR3 reads TGTGCCACTCTACGGGGGGGAATTGGCTACACCTTC. Its translation: CATLRGGIGYTF.

The chain employs TRBV5-1 and TRBJ2-2; D is perhaps TRBD2 (5 bases). The germline gives CDR1 SGHRS, CDR2 YFSETQ. The length of the CDR3 is 15 residues. Trimming cost V 4 bases and J 0 bases, with 10 bases left between them. The CDR3 DNA reads TGCGCCAGCAGCCCCGGGATTACGAACACCGGGGAGCTGTTTTTT. It yields the protein CASSPGITNTGELFF.

The CDR3 sequence: CARGAVQETQYF. CDR3 coding DNA: TGCGCCCGGGGGGCGGTTCAAGAGACCCAGTACTTC. J is TRBJ2-5 and V is TRBV4-1, with TRBD2 as a possible D gene (7 bases). This CDR3 spans 12 amino acids. V lost 11 bases and J 2 bases, leaving 12 bases between the germline ends. Per germline, CDR1 MGHRA and CDR2 YSYEKL.

The chain recombines TRBV27 with TRBJ2-7; 12 positions agree with TRBD2. The CDR3 runs to 15 residues. Germline V gene sequence: CDR1 MNHEY, CDR2 SMNVEV (reference sequence). The V and J ends lost 5 bases and 6 bases, in that order; junction bases with no gene match: 8. CDR3 in DNA: TGTGCCAGCAGTCCGCTGACTAGCGGGAGTAGCGAGCAGTACTTC. Translating it yields CASSPLTSGSSEQYF.

The gene calls are TRBV10-2 and TRBJ2-3; TRBD2 aligns across 7 bases. The CDR3 covers 16 residues. After removal of 8 bases from V and 4 bases from J, the junction contained 15 bases not matched to a gene. Per germline, CDR1 WSHSY and CDR2 SAAADI. In DNA form, the CDR3 reads TGCGCCAGCTCCGTGGGGGAGGGCCGTGGAGCAGATACGCAGTATTTT. It specifies CASSVGEGRGADTQYF.

The chain links TRBV4-3 to TRBJ1-5, with D hard to call. V shed 1 base and J shed 7 bases, with 11 bases lying between them. CDR1 is LGHNA and CDR2 is YSLEER in the germline V gene. The CDR3 is 14 residues long. CDR3 sequence (DNA): TGCGCCAGCAGCCAAGCCTGGGGAGGGCAGCCCCAGCATTTT. Its protein is CASSQAWGGQPQHF.

The chain carries TRBV6-1 and TRBJ2-7; the D is unclear. There are 13 residues in the CDR3. V gave up 2 bases and J gave up 4 bases, with 9 bases separating them. Germline values: CDR1 MNHNS, CDR2 SASEGT. CDR3 in amino acids: CASSEQATYEQYF. CDR3 in DNA: TGTGCCAGCAGTGAACAGGCAACTTACGAGCAGTACTTC.

A few counts support this clone. The chain combines TRBV7-9 with TRBJ2-1, with TRBD2 as a possible D gene (6 bases). This CDR3 is 15 amino acids long. Germline-derived CDR1 and CDR2 are SEHNR and FQNEAQ (reference sequence). V was pared by 0 bases and J by 4 bases, with 10 bases between. The CDR3 loop reads CASSLAGGPYNEQFF. The CDR3 DNA is TGTGCCAGCAGCTTAGCGGGAGGACCTTACAATGAGCAGTTCTTC.

The chain combines TRBV11-2 with TRBJ2-7; TRBD2 might be the D (5 bases). This CDR3 comprises 16 residues. Germline V gene sequence: CDR1 SGHAT, CDR2 FQNNGV. V was pared by 4 bases and J by 4 bases, with 20 bases between. CDR3 sequence reads: CASSSRTELMEYEQYF. Here the CDR3 DNA reads TGTGCCAGCAGCTCTCGGACTGAGTTGATGGAGTACGAGCAGTACTTC. The full variable domain, rest sourced from reference TRBV11-2 and TRBJ2-7, is EAGVAQSPRYKIIEKRQSVAFWCNPISGHATLYWYQQILGQGPKLLIQFQNNGVVDDSQLPKDRFSAERLKGVDSTLKIQPAKLEDSAVYLCASSSRTELMEYEQYFGPGTRLTVT.

The chain uses TRBV30 and TRBJ2-7; weak D call: TRBD1 (8 bases). The length of the CDR3 is 12 residues. CDR1 GTSNPN and CDR2 SVGIG come from the germline V gene (reference sequence). V was pared by 8 bases and J by 5 bases, with 16 bases between. CDR3 coding DNA: TGTGCCGCACAGGGGGGGGCCCACGAGCAGTACTTC. Translating gives CAAQGGAHEQYF.

This clone was recorded only once. J is TRBJ2-2 and V is TRBV7-3; 8 nucleotides match TRBD2. The CDR3 consists of 16 residues. Germline-derived CDR1 and CDR2 are SGHTA and FQGTGA. With 4 bases clipped from V and 0 bases from J, the junction kept 4 bases outside the gene matches. CDR3 DNA sequence: TGTGCCAGCAGCTCGTTAGCGGGACCGAACACCGGGGAGCTGTTTTTT. Its translation: CASSSLAGPNTGELFF.

There are a few counts of this clone. The CDR3 region is CASGLMRQGLNNEQFF. The CDR3, as DNA: TGTGCTAGTGGTTTGATGAGGCAGGGGCTAAACAATGAGCAGTTCTTC. The rearrangement joins TRBV12-5 to TRBJ2-1; possible D gene TRBD1, 6 bases. Germline lookup yields CDR1 LGHNT and CDR2 FRNRAP. This CDR3 has 16 amino acids. The V and J ends lost 2 bases and 5 bases respectively, with 16 bases between them.

V and J are TRBV23-1 and TRBJ1-5, with TRBD1 as a possible D gene (5 bases). TRBV23-1 is an ORF, with its function uncertain. The CDR3 is 14 amino acids. Trimming removed 5 bases from V and 7 bases from J, with 15 bases in between. CDR3 coding DNA: TGCGCCAGCAGTTCTCGTTTCGGGGGGCAGCCCCAGCATTTT. This gives the protein CASSSRFGGQPQHF.

This chain joins TRBV7-9 and TRBJ2-7; D perhaps matches TRBD2 (5 bases). Germline loops: CDR1 SEHNR, CDR2 FQNEAQ (reference sequence). V shed 5 bases and J shed 8 bases, with 16 bases lying between them. The CDR3 is made up of 13 amino acids. CDR3 region: CASSVGLEGKQYF. CDR3 in DNA: TGTGCCAGCAGCGTCGGGCTTGAGGGCAAGCAGTACTTC.

The V gene is TRBV4-1, the J gene TRBJ1-3; D remains unclear. Trimming took off 1 base at V and 0 bases at J, with 7 bases between the two ends. The germline V gene encodes CDR1 MGHRA and CDR2 YSYEKL. The CDR3 runs 15 residues. CDR3 residues: CASSQVGSSGNTIYF. The CDR3 nucleotides are TGCGCCAGCAGCCAAGTTGGGAGCTCTGGAAACACCATATATTTT.

On this clone itself: One end of the junction varies from germline; a read error may be responsible. The chain is built from TRBV3-1 (or the pseudogene TRBV3-2) and TRBJ1-2; TRBD1 is a possible D gene (5 bases). The CDR3 has 15 residues. Germline V gene sequence: CDR1 LGHDT, CDR2 YNNKEL (reference sequence). The CDR3 loop is CASSQGGASPYDYTF. Here the CDR3 DNA reads TGTGCCAGCAGCCAAGGCGGGGCCAGCCCCTATGACTACACCTTC.

V usage is TRBV3-1 (or the pseudogene TRBV3-2) and J usage is TRBJ2-1; tentatively, D is TRBD2 (5 bases). V lost 4 bases to trimming and J lost 0 bases, with 16 bases between them. CDR1 and CDR2 (germline): LGHDT, YNNKEL (reference sequence). The CDR3 is 17 residues long. The CDR3 sequence is CASSRRLSGASYNEQFF. The CDR3 DNA sequence: TGTGCCAGCAGCCGACGACTAAGTGGCGCCTCCTACAATGAGCAGTTCTTC.

The V call is TRBV28, the J call TRBJ2-1; 7 bases are a match to TRBD1. Germline V gene sequence: CDR1 MDHEN, CDR2 SYDVKM. This CDR3 has 14 amino acids. The J segment lost 8 bases and the V segment lost 4 bases, leaving 8 bases of the junction unmatched. The CDR3 spells CASSSWTGIDEQFF. Written as DNA, the CDR3 is TGTGCCAGCAGTTCCTGGACAGGAATCGATGAGCAGTTCTTC. Supplemented by reference TRBV28 and TRBJ2-1, the full variable domain reads DVKVTQSSRYLVKRTGEKVFLECVQDMDHENMFWYRQDPGLGLRLIYFSYDVKMKEKGDIPEGYSVSREKKERFSLILESASTNQTSMYLCASSSWTGIDEQFFGPGTRLTVL.

This clone was seen once. The chain joins TRBV7-9 to TRBJ2-7; possibly TRBD2 for D (6 bases). Trimming shortened V by 5 bases and J by 1 base, and 15 bases separated the two germline ends. This CDR3 is built from 15 residues. Looked up from germline, CDR1 is SEHNR and CDR2 is FQNEAQ (reference sequence). CDR3 protein: CASSPSGTSSYEQYF. The CDR3, as DNA: TGTGCCAGCAGCCCGTCCGGGACTTCTTCCTACGAGCAGTACTTC.

The rearrangement uses TRBV9 and TRBJ1-3; D uncertain. V was cut by 0 bases and J by 0 bases, with 7 bases left in between. The CDR3 sequence is 15 residues long. Germline lookup yields CDR1 SGDLS and CDR2 YYNGEE. The CDR3 here is CASSVDSTSGNTIYF. The CDR3 nucleotides are TGTGCCAGCAGCGTAGACAGTACCTCTGGAAACACCATATATTTT.